This TCR beta chain was documented in a study of cytomegalovirus exposure and HLA in healthy donors. General study results and limits: An analysis done earlier found most TCR beta V segments productive about 90% or about 30% of the time.

The CDR3 covers 12 residues. With 4 bases removed from V and 6 bases from J, the gap between germline ends came to 10 bases. Germline CDR1 is MNHEY and CDR2 is SMNVEV (reference sequence). Comment on this clone: No antigen is known for it.

A multiplex PCR was run with 60 Vbeta primers and 13 Jbeta primers. Some clones are missing from TCRdb's copy, which holds only in-frame ones; the method was immunoSEQ multiplex PCR. Of some 200,000 clones listed, over 70% are singletons. This TCR derives from a man aged 50 to 60 in good health and CMV-seronegative. This sequence joins TRBV27 and TRBJ2-7; D unresolved. The sample consisted of PBMCs. CDR3 sequence: CASSSFSGEQYF. The CDR3 DNA reads as TGTGCCAGCAGTTCATTCAGTGGCGAGCAGTACTTC.